This TCR beta chain derives from a study of CD8 T cells in ankylosing spondylitis. Overall study findings and caveats: Several of the motif variants were reported before in synovial fluid and blood from reactive arthritis. About 8 highly homologous variants made up a TCR beta motif, and this motif appeared characteristic of ankylosing spondylitis blood.

TCRdb independently ran MiXCR on the 5' RACE reads; one entry per CDR3 protein. The repertoire holds 200,000 or so distinct CDR3 sequences, 13% seen once, with roughly 11% in the top ten. This clonotype was seen only a few times. Its matching antigen is unknown. This TCR came from a female donor with ankylosing spondylitis or in good health (not recorded which). Sequenced input: blood, either unsorted or a sorted T cell fraction (not recorded which).

The CDR3 bases are TGCGCCAGCAGCTTGGCCCCGACAGCGGCGTCCTACGAGCAGTACTTC. Residues: CASSLAPTAASYEQYF. The chain joins TRBV5-1 to TRBJ2-7; either TRBD1 or TRBD2 may supply D (5 bases each). There are 16 residues in the CDR3. The V end was cut by 0 bases, the J end by 1 base, with 14 bases between. Looked up from germline, CDR1 is SGHRS and CDR2 is YFSETQ.